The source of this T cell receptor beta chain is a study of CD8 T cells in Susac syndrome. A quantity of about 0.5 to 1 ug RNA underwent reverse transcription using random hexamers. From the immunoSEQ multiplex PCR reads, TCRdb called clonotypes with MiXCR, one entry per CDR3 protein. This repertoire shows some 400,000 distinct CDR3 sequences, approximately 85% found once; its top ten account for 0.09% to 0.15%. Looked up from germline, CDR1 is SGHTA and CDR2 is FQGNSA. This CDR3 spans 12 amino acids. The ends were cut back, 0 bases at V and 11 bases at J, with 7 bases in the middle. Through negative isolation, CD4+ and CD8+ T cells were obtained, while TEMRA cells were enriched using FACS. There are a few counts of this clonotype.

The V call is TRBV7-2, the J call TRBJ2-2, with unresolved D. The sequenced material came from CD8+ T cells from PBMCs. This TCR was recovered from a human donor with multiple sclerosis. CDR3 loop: CASSLALSELFF. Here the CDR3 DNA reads TGTGCCAGCAGCTTAGCGCTGAGTGAGCTGTTTTTT. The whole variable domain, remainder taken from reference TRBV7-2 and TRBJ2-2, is GAGVSQSPSNKVTEKGKDVELRCDPISGHTALYWYRQSLGQGLEFLIYFQGNSAPDKSGLPSDRFSAERTGGSVSTLTIQRTQQEDSAVYLCASSLALSELFFGEGSRLTVL.